This T cell receptor (beta chain) was profiled in a study of CD8 T cells in ankylosing spondylitis. Points from the study as a whole: Earlier work had already found some motif variants in reactive arthritis synovial fluid and blood. Clones linked with disease were CD8+ and fairly uncommon in the peripheral blood. A motif of under ten highly homologous TCR beta variants was seen as apparently characteristic of ankylosing spondylitis blood.

One entry per CDR3 protein results from TCRdb running MiXCR on the 5' RACE reads. The table shows approximately 200,000 distinct CDR3 sequences, with roughly 13% occurring only once. V was clipped by 7 bases and J by 2 bases; unmatched bases: 13. Germline values: CDR1 SNHLY, CDR2 FYNNEI. The CDR3 contains 17 residues. With respect to this clonotype: Its target is not known.

The sequence came from a male donor with ankylosing spondylitis or in good health (not recorded which). Sequencing was performed on blood, either unsorted or a sorted T cell fraction (not recorded which). The chain couples TRBV2 to TRBJ2-2; the match to TRBD1 covers 7 bases. CDR3 amino acids: CASTQGVLQSNTGELFF. The DNA for the CDR3 is TGTGCCAGCACCCAGGGGGTCCTCCAAAGTAACACCGGGGAGCTGTTTTTT.